This T cell receptor beta chain was recovered during a study of T cell repertoires in ileal Crohn's disease. The germline V gene has CDR1 LNHDA and CDR2 SQIVND (reference sequence). The CDR3 runs 17 residues. The V segment lost 6 bases and the J segment 6 bases; nucleotides outside the gene matches: 17. Method: immunoSEQ multiplex PCR; TCRdb's copy keeps in-frame clones and lacks some. The data contain some 15,000 clones, 84% of them singletons. The source of this sequence is an adult with Crohn's disease. The sequencing input was ileal tissue. The chain employs TRBV19 and TRBJ1-2; 9 bases match TRBD1. The CDR3 loop reads CASSPGPLPTGGDGYTF. The CDR3 DNA is TGTGCCAGTAGCCCTGGGCCCCTGCCCACAGGGGGCGATGGCTACACCTTC. Looking up the rest from reference TRBV19 and TRBJ1-2 gives the full variable domain: DGGITQSPKYLFRKEGQNVTLSCEQNLNHDAMYWYRQDPGQGLRLIYYSQIVNDFQKGDIAEGYSVSREKKESFPLTVTSAQKNPTAFYLCASSPGPLPTGGDGYTFGSGTRLTVV.